Shown below are 25 T cell receptor beta chains from a single sample sequenced in a study of blood T cell repertoires in COVID-19. Some clones are missing from TCRdb's copy, which holds only in-frame ones; the method was immunoSEQ multiplex PCR. This repertoire shows over 95,000 clones, about 88% found once; its top ten account for 3% to 4%. The sequencing sample was made of peripheral blood. The source of these receptors is a man in his forties with acute or convalescent COVID-19.

This clone came up once. The J gene is TRBJ2-7, the V gene TRBV27; tentative D call: TRBD2 (6 bases). CDR1 MNHEY and CDR2 SMNVEV come from the germline V gene (reference sequence). The CDR3 sequence is 13 residues long. The V gene lost 9 bases and the J gene lost 0 bases, with 12 bases spanning the gap. CDR3 DNA sequence: TGTGCCAGTCGCCGGACTATCTCCTACGAGCAGTACTTC. This codes for CASRRTISYEQYF.

A few counts support this clone. The chain couples TRBV6-5 to TRBJ1-4, with D perhaps matching TRBD1 (6 bases). The CDR3 runs 14 residues. Per germline, CDR1 MNHEY and CDR2 SVGAGI. V gave up 6 bases and J gave up 10 bases, with 18 bases separating them. In DNA form, the CDR3 reads TGTGCCAGCAGAGAGGACGCGGGGGGCGGAAAACTGTTTTTT. Translating gives CASREDAGGGKLFF.

This clone was picked up a small number of times. This chain joins TRBV2 and TRBJ2-5; TRBD1 is a possible D gene (5 bases). Trimming took off 4 bases at V and 5 bases at J, with 11 bases between the two ends. Germline V CDR1 and CDR2: SNHLY, FYNNEI. CDR3 length: 13 amino acids. CDR3 bases: TGTGCCAGCAGTGGTAGGGGCGCGGAGACCCAGTACTTC. Translating it yields CASSGRGAETQYF. Looking up the rest from reference TRBV2 and TRBJ2-5 gives the full variable domain: EPEVTQTPSHQVTQMGQEVILRCVPISNHLYFYWYRQILGQKVEFLVSFYNNEISEKSEIFDDQFSVERPDGSNFTLKIRSTKLEDSAMYFCASSGRGAETQYFGPGTRLLVL.

This chain uses TRBV4-1 with TRBJ2-7, with 7 bases matching TRBD2. V lost 4 bases and J lost 2; bases outside the gene matches: 11. The CDR3 covers 16 residues. Germline values: CDR1 MGHRA, CDR2 YSYEKL. The CDR3 region is CASSPQGSGVTYEQYF. CDR3 coding DNA: TGCGCCAGCAGCCCTCAAGGAAGCGGGGTGACCTACGAGCAGTACTTC.

This clone has only one observation. The V gene is TRBV3-1 (or the pseudogene TRBV3-2), the J gene TRBJ2-5; 7 nucleotides agree with TRBD1. The germline V gene encodes CDR1 LGHDT and CDR2 YNNKEL (reference sequence). V gave up 2 bases and J gave up 2 bases; unmatched junction bases: 8. The CDR3 extends over 16 amino acids. This CDR3 reads CASSQPPGTVQETQYF. CDR3 nucleotides: TGTGCCAGCAGCCAACCGCCCGGGACAGTACAAGAGACCCAGTACTTC.

The chain uses TRBV19 and TRBJ2-3; perhaps TRBD1 as D (6 bases). The germline CDR1 and CDR2 sequences are LNHDA and SQIVND (reference sequence). The CDR3 has 14 amino acids. Trimming shortened V by 9 bases and J by 1 base, and 14 bases separated the two germline ends. This CDR3 reads CASGAEGGTDTQYF. Here the CDR3 DNA reads TGTGCCAGCGGGGCTGAGGGGGGCACAGATACGCAGTATTTT.

This clone has just a few counts. This rearrangement joins TRBV11-2 to TRBJ2-2; tentatively, D is TRBD1 (5 bases). Trimming removed 4 bases from V and 6 bases from J, with 15 bases in between. CDR3 length: 15 residues. CDR1 is SGHAT, CDR2 FQNNGV, per germline. CDR3: CASSSVQGRSGELFF. The CDR3 DNA sequence: TGTGCCAGCAGCTCAGTTCAGGGAAGGTCCGGGGAGCTGTTTTTT.

This clone came up a few times. This sequence joins TRBV27 and TRBJ1-5; 9 bases line up with TRBD1. With V trimmed by 6 bases and J by 2 bases, 2 bases remained unmatched. The germline CDR1 and CDR2 sequences are MNHEY and SMNVEV (reference sequence). This CDR3 is 14 amino acids long. Here the CDR3 DNA reads TGTGCCAGCAGCCGGGACAGGGGCAATCAGCCCCAGCATTTT. Translation gives CASSRDRGNQPQHF.

This clone was observed once. The CDR3 spells CASSLGGTLYNSPLHF. CDR3 DNA: TGCGCCAGCAGCTTAGGGGGCACACTGTACAATTCACCCCTCCACTTT. This chain uses TRBV5-1 with TRBJ1-6, with TRBD1 matching over 7 bases. Unmatched junction bases numbered 9, after V lost 2 bases and J lost 7 bases. The length of the CDR3 is 16 residues. Germline CDR1 reads SGHRS; CDR2 reads YFSETQ.

J is TRBJ1-1 and V is TRBV9, with no clear D. The CDR3 contains 14 residues. The V end lost 0 bases, the J end lost 0 bases, and 6 bases lay between the germline ends. The germline CDR1 and CDR2 sequences are SGDLS and YYNGEE. The CDR3 nucleotides read TGTGCCAGCAGCGTAGCTACAGTGAACACTGAAGCTTTCTTT. Protein: CASSVATVNTEAFF.

The chain couples TRBV19 to TRBJ1-2, with 7 bases that match TRBD1. Germline V gene sequence: CDR1 LNHDA, CDR2 SQIVND (reference sequence). The CDR3 runs 15 residues. V dropped 3 bases and J dropped 2; count of bases not matched to a gene: 6. CDR3 DNA: TGTGCCAGTAGTATCGACAGGGTAGGGAACTATGGCTACACCTTC. Translating gives CASSIDRVGNYGYTF.

The rearrangement joins TRBV7-9 to TRBJ2-4, with D possibly TRBD1 on 5 matching bases. There are 15 residues in the CDR3. Per the germline V gene, CDR1 is SEHNR and CDR2 is FQNEAQ (reference sequence). Trimming removed 5 bases from V and 2 bases from J, with 13 bases in between. Here the CDR3 DNA reads TGTGCCAGCAGCACTCCCAGGGCCACCAAAAACATTCAGTACTTC. Residues: CASSTPRATKNIQYF. Complete variable domain (other parts from reference TRBV7-9 and TRBJ2-4): DTGVSQNPRHKITKRGQNVTFRCDPISEHNRLYWYRQTLGQGPEFLTYFQNEAQLEKSRLLSDRFSAERPKGSFSTLEIQRTEQGDSAMYLCASSTPRATKNIQYFGAGTRLSVL.

The rearrangement joins TRBV10-1 to TRBJ2-7; D unresolved. CDR1 is WNHNN, CDR2 SYGVQD, per germline (reference sequence). The V end was cut by 3 bases, the J end by 2 bases, with 11 bases between. The CDR3 contains 14 residues. The CDR3 reads CASSDTTGTYEQYF. CDR3 bases: TGCGCCAGCAGTGATACTACTGGAACCTACGAGCAGTACTTC.

The chain recombines TRBV6-6 with TRBJ2-3; 13 bases line up with TRBD2. CDR1 is MNHNY, CDR2 SVGAGI, per germline (reference sequence). The CDR3 extends over 15 amino acids. After removal of 7 bases from V and 3 bases from J, the junction contained 4 bases not matched to a gene. The CDR3, as DNA: TGTGCCAGCATGACTAGCGGGGGGCGTACAGATACGCAGTATTTT. Translating gives CASMTSGGRTDTQYF.

V usage is TRBV6-5 and J usage is TRBJ2-1, with 9 bases aligning to TRBD2. In germline, CDR1 is MNHEY, CDR2 SVGAGI. This CDR3 has 13 amino acids. The J segment lost 10 bases and the V segment lost 10 bases, leaving 11 bases of the junction unmatched. The CDR3 DNA sequence: TGTGCCACCAGCGGGGGGATTTTTTTGGAGCAGTTCTTC. Encoded protein: CATSGGIFLEQFF.

The gene calls are TRBV24-1 and TRBJ2-3, with 7 bases identical to TRBD2. Per the germline V gene, CDR1 is KGHDR and CDR2 is SFDVKD. With 3 bases clipped from V and 2 bases from J, the junction kept 7 bases outside the gene matches. The length of the CDR3 is 16 residues. The CDR3 bases are TGTGCCACCAGTGATCGCGCGGGAGAGGACACAGATACGCAGTATTTT. Translation: CATSDRAGEDTDTQYF.

This clone was counted once. This chain links TRBV25-1 with TRBJ2-2, with unresolved D. This CDR3 contains 13 residues. The V end was cut by 2 bases, the J end by 1 base, with 2 bases between. CDR1 is MGHDK, CDR2 SYGVNS, per germline. The CDR3 sequence is CASSEQNTGELFF. CDR3 coding DNA: TGTGCCAGCAGTGAACAGAACACCGGGGAGCTGTTTTTT.

This chain links TRBV4-1 with TRBJ2-7; D not certain. The germline V gene has CDR1 MGHRA and CDR2 YSYEKL. This CDR3 is built from 15 residues. V lost 0 bases to trimming and J lost 4 bases, with 13 bases between them. In nucleotides, the CDR3 is TGCGCCAGCAGCCAAGATTGGGCAGGAACATACGAGCAGTACTTC. It translates to CASSQDWAGTYEQYF.

The chain is built from TRBV7-2 and TRBJ2-7, with TRBD1 matching 9 bases. CDR1 is SGHTA and CDR2 is FQGNSA in the germline V gene. CDR3 length equals 16 residues. V lost 4 bases and J lost 6; bases outside the gene matches: 13. The CDR3 nucleotides are TGTGCCAGCAGCTCACACGGACCAGGGACAGGGAGCGAGCAGTACTTC. It encodes CASSSHGPGTGSEQYF. The full variable domain, in which reference TRBV7-2 and TRBJ2-7 provide the parts outside the CDR3, is GAGVSQSPSNKVTEKGKDVELRCDPISGHTALYWYRQSLGQGLEFLIYFQGNSAPDKSGLPSDRFSAERTGGSVSTLTIQRTQQEDSAVYLCASSSHGPGTGSEQYFGPGTRLTVT.

The chain uses TRBV2 and TRBJ1-4; TRBD1 agrees at 7 bases. The CDR3 is 15 amino acids. V trimming: 2 bases; J trimming: 8 bases; junction bases outside the gene matches: 8. Germline V lookup: CDR1 SNHLY, CDR2 FYNNEI. The CDR3 sequence: CASSESPVTGEKLFF. CDR3 sequence (DNA): TGTGCCAGCAGTGAAAGCCCGGTGACAGGGGAAAAACTGTTTTTT. The whole variable domain, filled in from reference TRBV2 and TRBJ1-4, reads EPEVTQTPSHQVTQMGQEVILRCVPISNHLYFYWYRQILGQKVEFLVSFYNNEISEKSEIFDDQFSVERPDGSNFTLKIRSTKLEDSAMYFCASSESPVTGEKLFFGSGTQLSVL.

The V gene is TRBV6-5, the J gene TRBJ2-5, with 7 bases that match TRBD2. The CDR3 length is 14 residues. Germline CDR1 and CDR2: MNHEY and SVGAGI. The V gene end was trimmed by 2 bases and the J gene end by 1 base; junction bases not matched to a gene: 1. The CDR3 is CASSYREAQETQYF. The CDR3 nucleotides read TGTGCCAGCAGTTACCGGGAGGCCCAAGAGACCCAGTACTTC.

The gene calls are TRBV7-9 and TRBJ2-2; TRBD1 might be the D (5 bases). Germline-derived CDR1 and CDR2 are SEHNR and FQNEAQ (reference sequence). Trimming left V 7 bases short and J 5 bases short, with 20 bases between. The CDR3 is 16 amino acids. This chain's CDR3 is CASKPPGYQLTGELFF. The CDR3 DNA reads as TGTGCCAGCAAACCCCCAGGGTATCAATTAACCGGGGAGCTGTTTTTT.

This chain uses TRBV6-1 with TRBJ1-5; the D gene is possibly TRBD1 (5 bases). The germline CDR1 and CDR2 sequences are MNHNS and SASEGT. The CDR3 has 15 amino acids. The germline V and J ends were trimmed by 3 bases and 5 bases, with 14 bases remaining between them. CDR3 in amino acids: CASSEWGQWDQPQHF. As DNA, the CDR3 is TGTGCCAGCAGTGAGTGGGGCCAGTGGGATCAGCCCCAGCATTTT.

This rearrangement joins TRBV2 to TRBJ2-7, with D possibly being TRBD2 (5 bases). The CDR3 has 13 residues. Trimming removed 4 bases from V and 3 bases from J, with 10 bases in between. CDR1 and CDR2 (germline): SNHLY, FYNNEI. CDR3 sequence reads: CASSAGWGYEQYF. The CDR3, as DNA: TGTGCCAGCAGTGCGGGGTGGGGCTACGAGCAGTACTTC.

The chain employs TRBV19 and TRBJ2-5, with TRBD1 identical over 7 bases. The germline gives CDR1 LNHDA, CDR2 SQIVND (reference sequence). This CDR3 spans 12 amino acids. The ends lost 7 bases at V and 3 bases at J; junction bases unmatched: 2. The CDR3 sequence: CASTGTEETQYF. DNA of the CDR3: TGTGCCAGTACCGGGACAGAAGAGACCCAGTACTTC. Full variable domain (missing parts from reference TRBV19 and TRBJ2-5): DGGITQSPKYLFRKEGQNVTLSCEQNLNHDAMYWYRQDPGQGLRLIYYSQIVNDFQKGDIAEGYSVSREKKESFPLTVTSAQKNPTAFYLCASTGTEETQYFGPGTRLLVL.